The 16 T cell receptor beta chains below come from one sample, sequenced in a study of blood T cells in healthy people across ages. Through a sample-barcoded 5' primer and a J-beta primer mix, a second PCR was run for 7 to 11 cycles. From the 5' RACE reads, TCRdb called clonotypes with MiXCR, one entry per CDR3 protein. The sample yields a few hundred thousand distinct CDR3 sequences, around 27% seen once. The data also belong to a second study, concerning T cells of mothers and their children.

The sequenced sample was blood. These receptors were taken from a boy between 2 and 10 years old in good health.

A few counts support this clonotype. The chain is built from TRBV7-9 and TRBJ2-1; D remains ambiguous. Trimming removed 6 bases from V and 0 bases from J, with 9 bases in between. Germline assignment: CDR1 SEHNR and CDR2 FQNEAQ (reference sequence). The CDR3 runs to 14 residues. In nucleotides, the CDR3 is TGTGCCAGCAGACCAGTTAGCTCCTACAATGAGCAGTTCTTC. Amino acid sequence: CASRPVSSYNEQFF. Full variable domain (rest looked up from reference TRBV7-9 and TRBJ2-1): DTGVSQNPRHKITKRGQNVTFRCDPISEHNRLYWYRQTLGQGPEFLTYFQNEAQLEKSRLLSDRFSAERPKGSFSTLEIQRTEQGDSAMYLCASRPVSSYNEQFFGPGTRLTVL.

The gene calls are TRBV6-2 or TRBV6-3 and TRBJ1-1; no definite D call. The CDR3 runs 14 residues. Trimming removed 7 bases from V and 4 bases from J, with 16 bases in between. Germline V gene data show CDR1 as MNHEY and CDR2 as SVGEGT. The CDR3 bases are TGTGCCAGCACTAAATATGGTGGAGGCACTGAAGCTTTCTTT. Translation gives CASTKYGGGTEAFF.

This chain links TRBV12-3 or TRBV12-4 with TRBJ1-3; maybe TRBD1 (5 bases). This CDR3 has 15 residues. V lost 1 base and J 7 bases, leaving 14 bases between the germline ends. Here the CDR3 reads CASSLVGTEGNTIYF. CDR3 in DNA: TGTGCCAGCAGTTTAGTCGGGACGGAGGGGAACACCATATATTTT.

This clonotype was seen a few times. The CDR3 DNA is TGTGCCAGCAGCGTAGGTCGGGGGGGCTCATATGGCTACACCTTC. As protein: CASSVGRGGSYGYTF. This rearrangement joins TRBV9 to TRBJ1-2; D might be TRBD1 (6 bases). Per germline, CDR1 SGDLS and CDR2 YYNGEE. V was shortened by 0 bases and J by 5 bases, with 14 bases between the two germline ends. The CDR3 runs to 15 residues.

The count of this clonotype is one. The chain is built from TRBV20-1 and TRBJ1-2; tentatively, D is TRBD1 (6 bases). Germline CDR1 DFQATT, CDR2 SNEGSKA (reference sequence). The CDR3 sequence is 15 residues long. The CDR3 region has the DNA TGCAGCGGATGGGGGCAGGGGCGAGTATCCTATGGCTACACCTTC. It yields the protein CSGWGQGRVSYGYTF.

The table lists this clonotype with a few counts. The chain carries TRBV10-2 and TRBJ2-7, with 10 bases lining up with TRBD2. V gave up 5 bases and J gave up 3 bases; unmatched junction bases: 4. The CDR3 length is 14 residues. Germline V gene lookup returns CDR1 WSHSY and CDR2 SAAADI. Here the CDR3 DNA reads TGCGCCAGCAGTACTAGCGGGGTGTTCTACGAGCAGTACTTC. This gives the protein CASSTSGVFYEQYF.

The rearrangement links TRBV10-3 to TRBJ2-7, with no clear D. This CDR3 is 11 amino acids long. V was trimmed by 3 bases and J by 5 bases, leaving 5 bases between them. The germline CDR1 and CDR2 sequences are ENHRY and SYGVKD. The CDR3 reads CAISDPHEQYF. Here the CDR3 DNA reads TGTGCCATCAGTGACCCCCACGAGCAGTACTTC.

This clonotype was observed a handful of times. The rearrangement uses TRBV20-1 and TRBJ2-3; D gene unclear. Germline values: CDR1 DFQATT, CDR2 SNEGSKA (reference sequence). This CDR3 contains 12 residues. Trimming took off 5 bases at V and 4 bases at J, with 10 bases between the two ends. The CDR3 DNA reads as TGCAGTGCTCCCTGGTTGTCAGATACGCAGTATTTT. It encodes CSAPWLSDTQYF.

This clonotype came up many times. This chain connects TRBV10-2 to TRBJ2-4; the D is unclear. Germline CDR1 is WSHSY and CDR2 is SAAADI. V lost 3 bases, J lost 1 base, and 10 bases lay in between. This CDR3 contains 15 residues. CDR3: CASSDNRMAKNIQYF. In nucleotides, the CDR3 is TGCGCCAGCAGTGATAACCGGATGGCCAAAAACATTCAGTACTTC.

V is TRBV20-1 and J is TRBJ2-7; 14 bases agree with TRBD2. The CDR3 has 15 residues. Per germline, CDR1 DFQATT and CDR2 SNEGSKA (reference sequence). Trimming at V came to 5 bases and at J to 3 bases, leaving 6 bases not matched to a gene. CDR3 DNA sequence: TGCAGTGCTCGCCCCGGGACTAGCGGGAGCTACGAGCAGTACTTC. It encodes CSARPGTSGSYEQYF.

The chain joins TRBV3-1 to TRBJ2-5, with a weak D call TRBD2 (7 bases). CDR1 and CDR2 (germline): LGHDT, YNNKEL (reference sequence). This CDR3 is built from 16 residues. With 3 bases removed from V and 5 bases from J, the gap between germline ends came to 19 bases. This CDR3 is CASSQGGQVGGETQYF. CDR3 coding DNA: TGTGCCAGCAGCCAGGGGGGGCAGGTAGGAGGGGAGACCCAGTACTTC.

This clonotype was seen a handful of times. The chain recombines TRBV30 with TRBJ2-5, with D possibly TRBD2 on 7 matching bases. The J call may be wrong; the DNA end is better matched by TRBJ2-7. This CDR3 spans 14 amino acids. Germline CDR1 GTSNPN, CDR2 SVGIG (reference sequence). The CDR3 is CAWKAGANLYEQYF. Written as DNA, the CDR3 is TGTGCCTGGAAGGCGGGGGCTAACCTCTACGAGCAGTACTTC.

The table lists this clonotype with a few counts. V and J are TRBV7-9 and TRBJ1-4; no firm D call. The V gene's germline CDR1 is SEHNR and CDR2 FQNEAQ (reference sequence). There are 13 residues in the CDR3. The V and J ends lost 5 bases and 6 bases respectively, with 10 bases between them. The CDR3 protein is CASSPTVDEKLFF. CDR3 bases: TGTGCCAGCAGCCCAACGGTTGATGAAAAACTGTTTTTT.

This clonotype was seen more than once but under ten times. The chain couples TRBV12-3 or TRBV12-4 to TRBJ2-3; D not resolved. The CDR3 loop spans 12 amino acids. Trimming took off 3 bases at V and 4 bases at J, with 5 bases between the two ends. The CDR3 reads CASSFQADTQYF. The CDR3 bases are TGTGCCAGCAGTTTTCAGGCAGATACGCAGTATTTT.

This clonotype was counted only a few times. The chain combines TRBV12-3 or TRBV12-4 with TRBJ1-4; perhaps TRBD1 as D (5 bases). Trimming shortened V by 6 bases and J by 0 bases, and 14 bases separated the two germline ends. The CDR3 has 16 amino acids. The CDR3 loop reads CASSRDLVATNEKLFF. In DNA, the CDR3 is TGTGCCAGCAGCCGGGACCTAGTTGCAACTAATGAAAAACTGTTTTTT.

This rearrangement joins TRBV4-3 to TRBJ2-5; D gene ambiguous. Near its end, the DNA agrees better with TRBJ2-1, so the J call may be wrong. Germline V gene sequence: CDR1 LGHNA, CDR2 YSLEER. The length of the CDR3 is 13 residues. The DNA for the CDR3 is TGCGCCAGCAGCCAAGCGGAGCGCTATGAGCAGTTCTTC. This encodes CASSQAERYEQFF.